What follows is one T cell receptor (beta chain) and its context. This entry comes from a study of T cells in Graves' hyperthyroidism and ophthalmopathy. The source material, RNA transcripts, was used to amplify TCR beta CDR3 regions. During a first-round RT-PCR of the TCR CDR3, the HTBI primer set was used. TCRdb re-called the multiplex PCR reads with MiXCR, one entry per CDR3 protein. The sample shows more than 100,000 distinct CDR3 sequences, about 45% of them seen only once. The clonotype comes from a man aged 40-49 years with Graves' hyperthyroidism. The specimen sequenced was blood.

Here the CDR3 reads CASSPFREGGETQYF. As DNA, the CDR3 is TGTGCCAGCAGCCCGTTTCGGGAGGGCGGAGAGACCCAGTACTTC. The chain couples TRBV7-8 to TRBJ2-5, with 8 nucleotides matching TRBD2. The CDR3 runs to 15 residues. Germline V lookup: CDR1 SGHVS, CDR2 FQNEAQ. Germline trimming cut 5 bases from V and 4 bases from J; bases unmatched to any gene: 9.